This T cell receptor beta chain was captured in a study of blood T cells in healthy people across ages. A second PCR, run for roughly 7 to 12 cycles, used a sample-barcoded 5' primer plus a J-beta primer mix. Using its own MiXCR run on the 5' RACE reads, TCRdb lists one record per CDR3 protein. Among about 1.7 million distinct CDR3 sequences, roughly 28% were seen once, and the ten largest hold 7.7%. Many counts were recorded for this clonotype. The CDR3 loop spans 15 amino acids. V gave up 1 base and J gave up 3 bases, with 12 bases separating them. The germline CDR1 and CDR2 sequences are WSHSY and SAAADI. Total RNA extraction produced at least 6 micrograms (per sample) for the study.

This receptor was identified in a woman in her twenties or thirties in good health. This sequence joins TRBV10-2 and TRBJ1-2; a weak D match, TRBD1 (5 bases). What was sequenced was blood. Here the CDR3 reads CASSELSTTDYGYTF. CDR3 DNA: TGCGCCAGCAGTGAGTTATCCACGACAGACTATGGCTACACCTTC.